The T cell receptor (beta chain) described here comes from a study of blood T cell repertoires in COVID-19. Background on the study: Acute and convalescent COVID-19 specimens originated in the United States, Italy and Spain. From T cells, B-cell-depleted T cells, or PBMCs came the material, which was cDNA or gDNA.

The CDR3 loop spans 18 amino acids. The germline gives CDR1 SGHTA, CDR2 FQGTGA. V lost 1 base to trimming and J lost 5 bases, with 22 bases between them. In the source study's methods: It was from reference gene primer amplification that nucleated cell counts were estimated. Method: immunoSEQ multiplex PCR; TCRdb's copy keeps in-frame clones and lacks some. V, J and clone size are those of that table, while D and trimming were read from the DNA. The sample lists 300,000 to 350,000 clones, roughly 90% occurring once. The source material was peripheral blood. This chain connects TRBV7-3 to TRBJ2-3, with a possible D match to TRBD2 (5 bases). This TCR derives from a man younger than 35 with active or convalescent COVID-19. In nucleotides, the CDR3 is TGTGCCAGCAGCTTAAGGGGTCAGCGGCCCGAAGGCATAGATACGCAGTATTTT. Amino acid sequence: CASSLRGQRPEGIDTQYF.